Listed here are 20 T cell receptor beta chains from one sample, sequenced in a study of cytomegalovirus exposure and HLA in healthy donors. PCR was performed using 60 Vbeta and 13 Jbeta primers. Here immunoSEQ multiplex PCR was the method, and the copy in TCRdb shows in-frame clones only, minus some. The data contain 70,000 or so clones, less than 80% of them singletons. Sample: PBMCs. The receptors were gathered from a woman between 50 and 59 years old in good health and CMV-seronegative.

V is TRBV6-1 and J is TRBJ1-2, with D possibly TRBD1 on 6 matching bases. Germline V gene lookup returns CDR1 MNHNS and CDR2 SASEGT. The V end was cut by 5 bases, the J end by 6 bases, with 13 bases between. The CDR3 sequence is 13 residues long. The CDR3 region is CASSQQGGNGYTF. CDR3 coding DNA: TGTGCCAGCAGTCAACAGGGTGGCAATGGCTACACCTTC.

This chain uses TRBV15 with TRBJ1-1, with 7 positions matching TRBD1. This CDR3 is built from 16 residues. CDR1 and CDR2 (germline): LNHNV, YYDKDF (reference sequence). V shed 5 bases and J 7 bases; nucleotides not matched to a gene: 16. As DNA, the CDR3 is TGTGCCACCAGCGTTACTAACCTCGGGACAGTTAATGAAGCTTTCTTT. Its translation: CATSVTNLGTVNEAFF.

This chain connects TRBV5-6 to TRBJ2-7; no clear D gene. The V and J ends lost 2 bases and 7 bases respectively, with 16 bases between them. Germline V CDR1 and CDR2: SGHDT, YYEEEE. The CDR3 spans 14 residues. The CDR3 DNA is TGTGCCAGCAGCTTTCTAACCAACTACGCAGAGCAGTACTTC. Translating gives CASSFLTNYAEQYF.

The chain links TRBV6-5 to TRBJ2-7; D might be TRBD2 (5 bases). Germline loops: CDR1 MNHEY, CDR2 SVGAGI. The V end lost 4 bases, the J end lost 2 bases, and 15 bases lay between the germline ends. CDR3 length: 15 residues. For the CDR3, the DNA is TGTGCCAGCAGTTTAAAGGGAGTACCACCCTACGAGCAGTACTTC. It specifies CASSLKGVPPYEQYF.

The chain uses TRBV28 and TRBJ2-2; possibly TRBD2 for D (5 bases). The V end was cut by 7 bases, the J end by 3 bases, with 15 bases between. Germline CDR1 is MDHEN and CDR2 is SYDVKM. This CDR3 has 15 amino acids. The CDR3 is CASTKGGSYTGELFF. CDR3 DNA sequence: TGTGCCAGCACCAAAGGAGGTTCGTACACCGGGGAGCTGTTTTTT.

V usage is TRBV18 and J usage is TRBJ1-1; D remains ambiguous. CDR3 length: 17 amino acids. Trimming pared 5 bases from V and 3 bases from J, leaving 22 bases between. Germline values: CDR1 KGHSH, CDR2 LQKENI. The CDR3: CASSSMSGLGSYTEAFF. The DNA for the CDR3 is TGTGCCAGCTCATCAATGAGCGGGCTGGGGTCTTACACTGAAGCTTTCTTT.

The J gene is TRBJ2-1, the V gene TRBV28; 10 bases fit TRBD2. Trimming took 2 bases from V and 6 from J; bases not matched to a gene: 7. The CDR3 contains 16 residues. Germline-derived CDR1 and CDR2 are MDHEN and SYDVKM. The CDR3 spells CASSLGGLASPNEQFF. The CDR3 nucleotides are TGTGCCAGCAGTTTAGGGGGACTAGCGTCACCCAATGAGCAGTTCTTC.

This chain connects TRBV28 to TRBJ1-4; no clear D. CDR1 is MDHEN and CDR2 is SYDVKM in the germline V gene. This CDR3 is 11 amino acids long. V was clipped by 3 bases and J by 8 bases, with 4 bases between them. For the CDR3, the DNA is TGTGCCAGCAGTTTCCGGGAAAAACTGTTTTTT. This encodes CASSFREKLFF.

The chain is built from TRBV4-3 and TRBJ2-1, with D possibly matching TRBD1 (6 bases). Trimming took 4 bases from V and 10 from J, leaving 14 bases between them. The CDR3 extends over 13 amino acids. Per germline, CDR1 LGHNA and CDR2 YSLEER. The CDR3 region is CASSPSFRGEQFF. For the CDR3, the DNA is TGCGCCAGCAGCCCCTCTTTTAGGGGGGAGCAGTTCTTC.

For this clone: Other DNA sequences of this sample code for an identical CDR3. This chain links TRBV5-1 with TRBJ2-7, with a tentative D call TRBD1 (5 bases). The V gene lost 0 bases and the J gene lost 3 bases, with 10 bases spanning the gap. The length of the CDR3 is 14 residues. CDR1 and CDR2 from the germline V gene are SGHRS and YFSETQ. The CDR3 sequence is CASSLAGIGYEQYF. In nucleotides, the CDR3 is TGCGCCAGCAGCTTGGCAGGGATAGGCTACGAGCAGTACTTC.

The chain recombines TRBV2 with TRBJ1-1, with unresolved D. CDR3 length: 11 amino acids. The germline V gene has CDR1 SNHLY and CDR2 FYNNEI. Trimming removed 8 bases at V and 12 bases at J, with 16 bases between. The CDR3 bases are TGTGCCAGCGCAGTCGAGGGCCCACCTTTCTTT. As protein: CASAVEGPPFF.

The rearrangement uses TRBV30 and TRBJ1-4, with 9 bases aligning to TRBD1. Germline CDR1 reads GTSNPN; CDR2 reads SVGIG (reference sequence). V lost 5 bases, J lost 4 bases, and 2 bases stayed unmatched. The CDR3 covers 13 residues. DNA for the CDR3: TGTGCCTGGGGACAGGGGTATAATGAAAAACTGTTTTTT. It codes for CAWGQGYNEKLFF.

The chain uses TRBV2 and TRBJ1-5, with TRBD1 identical over 7 bases. The CDR3 totals 15 residues. Germline V gives CDR1 SNHLY, CDR2 FYNNEI. V shed 4 bases, J shed 9 bases, and the junction held 12 bases outside the gene matches. The CDR3 loop reads CASSGGQSGGWPQHF. CDR3 nucleotides: TGTGCCAGCAGTGGGGGACAGTCAGGGGGTTGGCCCCAGCATTTT.

The rearrangement uses TRBV2 and TRBJ1-5; 7 positions agree with TRBD1. Germline V CDR1 and CDR2: SNHLY, FYNNEI. V shed 5 bases and J 4 bases; nucleotides not matched to a gene: 5. This CDR3 is built from 14 residues. In DNA form, the CDR3 reads TGTGCCAGCAGTTCCCGACAGGGAAATCAGCCCCAGCATTTT. This sequence encodes CASSSRQGNQPQHF.

The table lists this clone with a count of one. The chain uses TRBV7-2 and TRBJ2-2; D not certain. The ends were cut back, 4 bases at V and 1 base at J, with 13 bases in the middle. The length of the CDR3 is 16 residues. Germline-derived CDR1 and CDR2 are SGHTA and FQGNSA. The CDR3 here is CASSSRRSGNTGELFF. The CDR3 bases are TGTGCCAGCAGCTCGCGAAGGAGTGGGAACACCGGGGAGCTGTTTTTT.

V gene TRBV7-2 combines with J gene TRBJ2-1; 8 bases map to TRBD2. The CDR3 runs to 15 residues. Germline V gene data show CDR1 as SGHTA and CDR2 as FQGNSA. The V gene end was trimmed by 1 base and the J gene end by 9 bases; junction bases not matched to a gene: 8. CDR3 coding DNA: TGTGCCAGCAGCTTAGTTAGCGGGACCACCAGTGAGCAGTTCTTC. Its protein product is CASSLVSGTTSEQFF.

The chain combines TRBV28 with TRBJ1-2, with 7 bases identical to TRBD1. The germline gives CDR1 MDHEN, CDR2 SYDVKM. The CDR3 spans 14 residues. V shed 2 bases and J 4 bases; nucleotides not matched to a gene: 4. CDR3 region: CASSLTTGAYGYTF. The CDR3 bases are TGTGCCAGCAGTTTAACCACAGGGGCCTATGGCTACACCTTC.

The chain couples TRBV28 to TRBJ2-5; 12 nucleotides line up with TRBD2. The CDR3 contains 14 residues. Germline V gene sequence: CDR1 MDHEN, CDR2 SYDVKM. Losses at the gene ends were 6 bases for V and 4 bases for J; bases not matched to a gene: 3. CDR3 sequence (DNA): TGTGCCAGCAGCCTAGCGGGAGGGGGAGAGACCCAGTACTTC. Translated, it gives CASSLAGGGETQYF. Full variable domain (rest looked up from reference TRBV28 and TRBJ2-5): DVKVTQSSRYLVKRTGEKVFLECVQDMDHENMFWYRQDPGLGLRLIYFSYDVKMKEKGDIPEGYSVSREKKERFSLILESASTNQTSMYLCASSLAGGGETQYFGPGTRLLVL.

This clone was detected only a few times. The rearrangement joins TRBV19 to TRBJ2-3; tentatively, D is TRBD1 (6 bases). Trimming cost V 3 bases and J 6 bases, with 16 bases left between them. Per germline, CDR1 LNHDA and CDR2 SQIVND (reference sequence). This CDR3 has 15 amino acids. The CDR3 spells CASSIRSQGMDTQYF. As DNA, the CDR3 is TGTGCCAGTAGTATCAGGAGTCAGGGGATGGATACGCAGTATTTT.

This chain uses TRBV30 with TRBJ1-2; 7 positions agree with TRBD1. V dropped 5 bases and J dropped 7; count of bases not matched to a gene: 7. The CDR3 has 12 amino acids. Germline CDR1 GTSNPN, CDR2 SVGIG (reference sequence). CDR3 in amino acids: CAWELTGTGYTF. CDR3 DNA sequence: TGTGCCTGGGAATTGACAGGGACTGGCTACACCTTC.